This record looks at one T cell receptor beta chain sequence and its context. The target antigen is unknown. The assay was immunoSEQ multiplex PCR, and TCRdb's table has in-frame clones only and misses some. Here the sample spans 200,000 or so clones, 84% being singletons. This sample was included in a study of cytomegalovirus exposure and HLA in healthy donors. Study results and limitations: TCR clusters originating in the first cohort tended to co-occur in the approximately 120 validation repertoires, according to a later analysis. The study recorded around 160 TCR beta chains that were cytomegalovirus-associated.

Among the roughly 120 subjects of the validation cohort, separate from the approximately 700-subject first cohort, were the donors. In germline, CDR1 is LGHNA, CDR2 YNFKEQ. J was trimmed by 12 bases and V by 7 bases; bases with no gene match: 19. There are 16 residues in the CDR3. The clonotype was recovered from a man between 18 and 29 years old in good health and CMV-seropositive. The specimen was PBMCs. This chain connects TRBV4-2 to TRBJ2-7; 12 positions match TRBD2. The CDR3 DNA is TGTGCCAGCACCCCCGGGACTAGCGGGCGGTACGAGCCATTGTACTTC. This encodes CASTPGTSGRYEPLYF.